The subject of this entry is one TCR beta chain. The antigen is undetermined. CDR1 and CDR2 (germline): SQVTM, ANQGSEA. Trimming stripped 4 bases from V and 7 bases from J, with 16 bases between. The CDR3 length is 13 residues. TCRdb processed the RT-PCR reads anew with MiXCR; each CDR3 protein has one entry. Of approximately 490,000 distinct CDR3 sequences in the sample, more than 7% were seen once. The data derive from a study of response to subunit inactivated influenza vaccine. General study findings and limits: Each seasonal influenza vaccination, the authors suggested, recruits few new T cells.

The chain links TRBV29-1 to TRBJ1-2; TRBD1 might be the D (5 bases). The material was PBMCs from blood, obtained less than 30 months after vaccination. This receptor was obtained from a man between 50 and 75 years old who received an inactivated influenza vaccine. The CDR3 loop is CSVGARVGSGYTF. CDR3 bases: TGCAGCGTTGGGGCCAGGGTTGGTTCTGGCTACACCTTC.